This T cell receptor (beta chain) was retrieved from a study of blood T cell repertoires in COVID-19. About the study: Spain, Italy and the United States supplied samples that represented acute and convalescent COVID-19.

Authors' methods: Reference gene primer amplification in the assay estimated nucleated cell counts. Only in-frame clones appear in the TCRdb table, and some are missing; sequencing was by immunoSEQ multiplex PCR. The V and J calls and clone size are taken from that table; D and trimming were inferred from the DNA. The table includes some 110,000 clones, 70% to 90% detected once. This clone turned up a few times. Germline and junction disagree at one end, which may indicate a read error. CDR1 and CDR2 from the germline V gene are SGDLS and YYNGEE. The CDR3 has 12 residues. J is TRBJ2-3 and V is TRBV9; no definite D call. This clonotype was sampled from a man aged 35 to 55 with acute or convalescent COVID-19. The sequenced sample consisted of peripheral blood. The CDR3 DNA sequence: TGTGCCAGCAGCGTTAGCAGAGATACGCAGTATTTT. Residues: CASSVSRDTQYF.